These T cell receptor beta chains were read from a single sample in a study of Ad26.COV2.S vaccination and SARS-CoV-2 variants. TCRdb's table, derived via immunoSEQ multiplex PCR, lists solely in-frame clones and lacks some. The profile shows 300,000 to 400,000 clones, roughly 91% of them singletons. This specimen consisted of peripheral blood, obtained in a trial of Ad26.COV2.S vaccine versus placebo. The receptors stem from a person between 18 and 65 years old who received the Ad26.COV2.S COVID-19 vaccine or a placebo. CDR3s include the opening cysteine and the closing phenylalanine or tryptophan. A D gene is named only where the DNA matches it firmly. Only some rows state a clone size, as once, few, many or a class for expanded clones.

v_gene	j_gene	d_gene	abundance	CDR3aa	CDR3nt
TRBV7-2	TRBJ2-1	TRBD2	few	CASSSGLAAYNEQFF	TGTGCCAGCAGCTCGGGACTAGCGGCTTACAATGAGCAGTTCTTC
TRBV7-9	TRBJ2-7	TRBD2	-	CASSPRGVYEQYF	TGTGCCAGCAGCCCTCGGGGGGTCTACGAGCAGTACTTC
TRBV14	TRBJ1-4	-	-	CASSQGVETGIFNEKLFF	TGTGCCAGCAGCCAAGGGGTAGAAACGGGGATCTTTAATGAAAAACTGTTTTTT
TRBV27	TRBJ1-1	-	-	CASRTGWGWTEAFF	TGTGCCAGCAGGACAGGCTGGGGGTGGACTGAAGCTTTCTTT
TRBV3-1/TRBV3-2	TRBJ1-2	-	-	CASSYATFSYGYTF	TGTGCCAGCAGCTACGCAACGTTCTCTTATGGCTACACCTTC
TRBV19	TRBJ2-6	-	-	CASSISSSGANVLTF	TGTGCCAGTAGTATTTCCTCCTCTGGGGCCAACGTCCTGACTTTC
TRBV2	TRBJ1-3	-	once	CASRALDRRGNTIYF	TGTGCCAGCAGAGCTTTGGACAGACGGGGAAACACCATATATTTT
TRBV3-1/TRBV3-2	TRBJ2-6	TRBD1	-	CASSPRTGGAGANVLTF	TGTGCCAGCAGCCCTCGGACAGGGGGAGCTGGGGCCAACGTCCTGACTTTC
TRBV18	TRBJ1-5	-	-	CASSGGSNQPQHF	TGTGCCAGCTCTGGGGGTAGCAATCAGCCCCAGCATTTT
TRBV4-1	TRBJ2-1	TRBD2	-	CASTSGGLNEQFF	TGCGCCAGCACTAGCGGGGGATTGAATGAGCAGTTCTTC
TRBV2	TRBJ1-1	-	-	CASSEALPQNTEAFF	TGTGCCAGCAGTGAAGCTCTGCCCCAGAACACTGAAGCTTTCTTT
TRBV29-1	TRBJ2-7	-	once	CSVLRGDSYEQYF	TGCAGCGTTCTTAGGGGCGACTCCTACGAGCAGTACTTC
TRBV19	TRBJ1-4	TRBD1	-	CASSYRGAEKLFF	TGTGCCAGTAGTTACAGGGGAGCGGAAAAACTGTTTTTT
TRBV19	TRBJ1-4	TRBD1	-	CASSRGQGPGLFF	TGTGCCAGTAGCCGTGGACAGGGGCCTGGGCTGTTTTTT
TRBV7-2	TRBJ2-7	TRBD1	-	CASSFGTGGAYEQYF	TGTGCCAGCAGCTTTGGAACAGGGGGAGCCTACGAGCAGTACTTC
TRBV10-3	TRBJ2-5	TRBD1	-	CAIRPGQGYETQYF	TGTGCCATCAGGCCGGGACAGGGATACGAGACCCAGTACTTC
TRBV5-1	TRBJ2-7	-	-	CASSPEEGAQYF	TGCGCCAGCAGCCCAGAGGAGGGTGCGCAGTACTTC
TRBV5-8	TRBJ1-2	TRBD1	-	CASIPVGQVINYGYTF	TGTGCCAGTATCCCGGTGGGACAGGTGATTAACTATGGCTACACCTTC
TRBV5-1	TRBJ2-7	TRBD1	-	CASSLVPGGNLEQYF	TGCGCCAGCAGCTTGGTACCAGGGGGTAATCTCGAGCAGTACTTC
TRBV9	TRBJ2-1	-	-	CASSVARRANEQFF	TGTGCCAGCAGCGTAGCCCGACGGGCCAATGAGCAGTTCTTC
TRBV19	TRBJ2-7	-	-	CASSTGAHLNYEQYF	TGTGCCAGTAGTACCGGGGCCCACTTAAACTACGAGCAGTACTTC
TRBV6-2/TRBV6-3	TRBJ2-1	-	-	CASSRELEQFF	TGTGCCAGCAGCAGGGAGTTAGAGCAGTTCTTC
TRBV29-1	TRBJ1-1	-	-	CSVIQGTEAFF	TGCAGCGTTATCCAGGGCACTGAAGCTTTCTTT
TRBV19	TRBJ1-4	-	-	CASSIFLYGGQEKLFF	TGTGCCAGTAGTATCTTCCTTTATGGGGGACAAGAAAAACTGTTTTTT
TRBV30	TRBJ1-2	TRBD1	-	CAWSAGQALYGYTF	TGTGCCTGGAGTGCAGGACAGGCCCTCTATGGCTACACCTTC
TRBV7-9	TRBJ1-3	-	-	CASSLVRGLGNTIYF	TGTGCCAGCAGCTTAGTACGGGGACTAGGAAACACCATATATTTT
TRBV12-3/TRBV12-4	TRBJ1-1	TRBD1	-	CASTTTGGSAFF	TGTGCCAGCACTACTACAGGGGGGTCAGCTTTCTTT
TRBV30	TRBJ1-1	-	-	CAWSRVVNTEAFF	TGTGCCTGGAGTCGAGTCGTGAACACTGAAGCTTTCTTT